The 20 T cell receptor beta chains below were found in one sample sequenced in a study of beta chain features in type 1 diabetes. Study-wide findings and caveats: For Type 1 diabetes patients, all four CD4+ subsets carried TCRB CDR3s that were moderately but significantly shorter.

The investigators reverse transcribed all of the isolated RNA, so they sequenced expressed TCRB transcripts. Sequencing used immunoSEQ multiplex PCR; TCRdb keeps in-frame clones, though not all of them. Here the sample spans 600,000 to 700,000 clones, around 12% being singletons. No antigens are known for them. The sequencing input was naive CD4+ T cells from blood. The source of these receptors is a man aged 25 to 45 with type 1 diabetes.

This clone was found a few times. The gene calls are TRBV7-2 and TRBJ1-3; perhaps TRBD1 as D (5 bases). V was clipped by 3 bases and J by 8 bases, with 11 bases between them. The germline CDR1 and CDR2 sequences are SGHTA and FQGNSA. The CDR3 has 13 residues. This CDR3 is CASSFKGLDTIYF. In nucleotides, the CDR3 is TGTGCCAGCAGCTTCAAGGGACTGGACACCATATATTTT.

This sequence joins TRBV28 and TRBJ2-2; D is unclear. Looked up from germline, CDR1 is MDHEN and CDR2 is SYDVKM. The CDR3 has 15 amino acids. Between the trimmed V and J ends, which lost 6 bases and 0 bases, there was a span of 11 bases. CDR3 nucleotides: TGTGCCAGCAGCTCGACGCGTCCGAACACCGGGGAGCTGTTTTTT. Its protein is CASSSTRPNTGELFF.

This clone has more than one count but fewer than ten. V is TRBV7-9 and J is TRBJ2-1; D possibly corresponds to TRBD2 (5 bases). The CDR3 contains 14 residues. The V end lost 4 bases, the J end lost 5 bases, and 12 bases lay between the germline ends. Germline V gene sequence: CDR1 SEHNR, CDR2 FQNEAQ (reference sequence). The CDR3 DNA reads as TGTGCCAGCAGCTCGCTGGAGGAGAACAATGAGCAGTTCTTC. Translating it yields CASSSLEENNEQFF.

This chain uses TRBV2 with TRBJ1-2; 7 nucleotides line up with TRBD1. V shed 6 bases and J 7 bases; nucleotides not matched to a gene: 8. This CDR3 is built from 13 residues. Looked up from germline, CDR1 is SNHLY and CDR2 is FYNNEI. Here the CDR3 reads CASSGDRVVGYTF. CDR3 sequence (DNA): TGTGCCAGCAGCGGAGACAGGGTTGTTGGCTACACCTTC.

This clone was counted only a few times. V and J are TRBV7-3 and TRBJ2-7; 7 bases match TRBD1. Germline CDR1 SGHTA, CDR2 FQGTGA. V was pared by 5 bases and J by 0 bases, with 10 bases of the junction left unmatched. CDR3 size: 16 residues. The CDR3 sequence is CASSPQGTRSSYEQYF. CDR3 coding DNA: TGTGCCAGCAGCCCACAGGGGACCCGGAGCTCCTACGAGCAGTACTTC.

The chain has TRBV28 and TRBJ2-5, with D perhaps being TRBD1 or TRBD2 (7 bases each). V lost 6 bases to trimming and J lost 4 bases, with 21 bases between them. CDR3 length equals 16 residues. CDR1 and CDR2 from the germline V gene are MDHEN and SYDVKM. CDR3 DNA sequence: TGTGCCAGCAGAAACCACCAGGGGGGGTATGGAGAGACCCAGTACTTC. This gives the protein CASRNHQGGYGETQYF.

The J gene is TRBJ2-2, the V gene TRBV9, with D uncertain. Germline-derived CDR1 and CDR2 are SGDLS and YYNGEE. The CDR3 spans 14 residues. Deletions cut 0 bases from V and 4 bases from J, with 7 bases between. In DNA, the CDR3 is TGTGCCAGCAGCGTAGACAGACGCACCGGGGAGCTGTTTTTT. Protein: CASSVDRRTGELFF.

CDR3 sequence reads: CASSIERQSYGYTF. The CDR3 DNA is TGTGCCAGTAGTATAGAGCGACAGAGCTATGGCTACACCTTC. The gene calls are TRBV19 and TRBJ1-2, with D perhaps matching TRBD1 (5 bases). The V gene's germline CDR1 is LNHDA and CDR2 SQIVND (reference sequence). The CDR3 runs 14 residues. Deletions cut 0 bases from V and 4 bases from J, with 9 bases between. Complete variable domain (other parts from reference TRBV19 and TRBJ1-2): DGGITQSPKYLFRKEGQNVTLSCEQNLNHDAMYWYRQDPGQGLRLIYYSQIVNDFQKGDIAEGYSVSREKKESFPLTVTSAQKNPTAFYLCASSIERQSYGYTFGSGTRLTVV.

This clone was counted only a few times. The sample holds other DNA sequences that translate to the same CDR3. The chain recombines TRBV7-2 with TRBJ2-7; the match to TRBD2 covers 7 bases. CDR3 size: 15 residues. V dropped 5 bases and J dropped 2; count of bases not matched to a gene: 9. From germline, CDR1 is SGHTA and CDR2 FQGNSA. The CDR3 loop reads CASSPGGGLPYEQYF. The CDR3 DNA is TGTGCCAGCAGCCCTGGGGGGGGTCTCCCCTACGAGCAGTACTTC.

V is TRBV9 and J is TRBJ2-3, with 10 bases identical to TRBD2. The CDR3 covers 16 residues. The ends lost 4 bases at V and 0 bases at J; junction bases unmatched: 5. Germline loops: CDR1 SGDLS, CDR2 YYNGEE. The CDR3 region is CASSPMTSGSTDTQYF. The CDR3 DNA sequence: TGTGCCAGCAGCCCGATGACTAGCGGGAGCACAGATACGCAGTATTTT. The full variable domain, its missing parts supplied by reference TRBV9 and TRBJ2-3, is DSGVTQTPKHLITATGQRVTLRCSPRSGDLSVYWYQQSLDQGLQFLIQYYNGEERAKGNILERFSAQQFPDLHSELNLSSLELGDSALYFCASSPMTSGSTDTQYFGPGTRLTVL.

This clone has only a few counts. The rearrangement joins TRBV6-5 to TRBJ1-2, with 7 bases matching TRBD1. J gave up 3 bases and V 6 bases, and 10 bases lay outside the gene matches. Germline lookup yields CDR1 MNHEY and CDR2 SVGAGI. CDR3 length: 15 residues. The DNA of the CDR3 is TGTGCCAGCAGGAGAGGGACAGAGAATGACTATGGCTACACCTTC. It codes for CASRRGTENDYGYTF.

This clone was found a few times. This sample includes further DNA sequences coding for the same CDR3. The rearrangement links TRBV29-1 to TRBJ1-1; D uncertain. V was pared by 3 bases and J by 0 bases, with 2 bases between. Germline CDR1 reads SQVTM; CDR2 reads ANQGSEA. The CDR3 consists of 11 residues. The CDR3 bases are TGCAGCGTTGAGCTGAACACTGAAGCTTTCTTT. It yields the protein CSVELNTEAFF.

The sample holds a few counts of this clone. The chain links TRBV11-2 to TRBJ2-5, with a possible D match to TRBD1 (6 bases). Germline V gives CDR1 SGHAT, CDR2 FQNNGV. Trimming shortened V by 5 bases and J by 5 bases, and 15 bases separated the two germline ends. The CDR3 spans 14 residues. Written as DNA, the CDR3 is TGTGCCAGCAGCGGGCCAGGGGTCATGGAGACCCAGTACTTC. Residues: CASSGPGVMETQYF.

A few counts support this clone. This chain links TRBV5-1 with TRBJ2-2, with D perhaps TRBD1 or TRBD2 (6 bases each). With 0 bases removed from V and 6 bases from J, the gap between germline ends came to 9 bases. The CDR3 sequence is 14 residues long. Germline CDR1 reads SGHRS; CDR2 reads YFSETQ. CDR3 DNA sequence: TGCGCCAGCAGCTTGGACAGGGAGGCCGGGGAGCTGTTTTTT. It specifies CASSLDREAGELFF.

V and J are TRBV4-3 and TRBJ1-2, with 7 bases aligning to TRBD1. Per germline, CDR1 LGHNA and CDR2 YSLEER. V lost 5 bases to trimming and J lost 3 bases; unmatched junction nucleotides: 21. The CDR3 consists of 19 residues. CDR3 nucleotide sequence: TGCGCCAGCAGCGCCTTTTTCGGGCAGGGGGAAAAGTTGGACTATGGCTACACCTTC. This encodes CASSAFFGQGEKLDYGYTF.

V and J are TRBV29-1 and TRBJ2-3, with TRBD1 identical over 7 bases. Germline CDR1 SQVTM, CDR2 ANQGSEA. The J segment lost 4 bases and the V segment lost 7 bases, leaving 17 bases of the junction unmatched. The CDR3 is 16 residues long. The CDR3 DNA is TGCAGCGCCAAGGGCCGGCAGGGGGTTTCGGCAGATACGCAGTATTTT. Translation: CSAKGRQGVSADTQYF.

This clone appeared a few times. V is TRBV11-2 and J is TRBJ2-6; 8 nucleotides align to TRBD1. V shed 5 bases, J shed 9 bases, and the junction held 12 bases outside the gene matches. Germline loops: CDR1 SGHAT, CDR2 FQNNGV. This CDR3 is built from 16 residues. This chain's CDR3 is CASSLRGAGGGNVLTF. CDR3 DNA: TGTGCCAGCAGCCTCCGTGGGGCAGGGGGCGGCAACGTCCTGACTTTC.

The chain combines TRBV6-1 with TRBJ2-1; no clear D gene. This CDR3 has 14 residues. Deletions cut 4 bases from V and 3 bases from J, with 10 bases between. Germline V gene data show CDR1 as MNHNS and CDR2 as SASEGT. The CDR3 nucleotides are TGTGCCAGCAGTGGTTCCTGGGGCTACAATGAGCAGTTCTTC. It specifies CASSGSWGYNEQFF.

V is TRBV13 and J is TRBJ2-7; D might be TRBD1 (7 bases). Germline V gives CDR1 PRHDT, CDR2 FYEKMQ (reference sequence). CDR3 length: 15 amino acids. Trimming pared 3 bases from V and 3 bases from J, leaving 15 bases between. CDR3 in DNA: TGTGCCAGCAGCTTGTACAGGGGACTTTGCTACGAGCAGTACTTC. It specifies CASSLYRGLCYEQYF.

This chain connects TRBV25-1 to TRBJ2-1; 7 bases align to TRBD1. Unmatched junction bases numbered 5, after V lost 5 bases and J lost 13 bases. The CDR3 sequence is 11 residues long. Germline CDR1 is MGHDK and CDR2 is SYGVNS. The CDR3 is CASSPRDRQFF. Here the CDR3 DNA reads TGTGCCAGCAGTCCTCGGGACAGACAGTTCTTC.